A single sample is the source of the 5 T cell receptor beta chains below, sequenced in a study of T-cell reconstitution after alpha-beta-depleted transplantation in children. Unique molecular identifiers tagged the TCRbeta library. Each CDR3 protein is one row after TCRdb ran MiXCR on the PCR reads. The sample lists about 340,000 distinct CDR3 sequences, under 20% occurring once. The sequenced sample was PBMCs, mostly from graft donor cells, obtained 360 days after TCRalphabeta/CD19-depleted stem cell transplant. The receptors come from a male patient between 2 and 15 years old who had a stem cell transplant for acute lymphoblastic leukemia, so the T cells may come from the graft donor.

This clonotype has more than one count but fewer than ten. This rearrangement joins TRBV7-8 to TRBJ1-3; D remains unclear. The CDR3 contains 16 residues. Germline CDR1 and CDR2: SGHVS and FQNEAQ. The V and J ends lost 6 bases and 4 bases respectively, with 19 bases between them. CDR3 DNA sequence: TGTGCCAGCAGATCCCCGGGCCAGAGCCTAGGAAACACCATATATTTT. Protein: CASRSPGQSLGNTIYF.

This clonotype was observed a handful of times. The chain joins TRBV5-1 to TRBJ2-2, with TRBD2 identical over 7 bases. Germline V gene lookup returns CDR1 SGHRS and CDR2 YFSETQ. Losses at the gene ends were 1 base for V and 1 base for J; bases not matched to a gene: 7. The CDR3 runs 17 residues. The CDR3 is CASSLLSASGNTGELFF. The CDR3, as DNA: TGCGCCAGCAGCTTGTTATCGGCTAGCGGGAACACCGGGGAGCTGTTTTTT.

This clonotype was counted many times. V gene TRBV28 combines with J gene TRBJ2-1, with D hard to call. This CDR3 region has 13 residues. Trimming took off 6 bases at V and 10 bases at J, with 16 bases between the two ends. Germline values: CDR1 MDHEN, CDR2 SYDVKM. This chain's CDR3 is CASRPSRLFEQFF. The CDR3 DNA reads as TGTGCCAGCAGGCCCTCTAGACTTTTCGAGCAGTTCTTC.

The chain employs TRBV7-9 and TRBJ2-7; D is uncertain. Deletions cut 3 bases from V and 5 bases from J, with 5 bases between. Germline CDR1 reads SEHNR; CDR2 reads FQNEAQ (reference sequence). This CDR3 is built from 11 residues. The CDR3 here is CASSLQNEQYF. The CDR3 region has the DNA TGTGCCAGCAGCTTGCAGAACGAGCAGTACTTC.

This clonotype appeared many times. The V call is TRBV12-3 or TRBV12-4, the J call TRBJ1-3; D is possibly TRBD1 (6 bases). Trimming removed 1 base at V and 1 base at J, with 14 bases between. The CDR3 totals 17 residues. CDR3 sequence (DNA): TGTGCCAGCAGTTTAGGAGGGGGAAGAAAATCTGGAAACACCATATATTTT. The encoded protein is CASSLGGGRKSGNTIYF.